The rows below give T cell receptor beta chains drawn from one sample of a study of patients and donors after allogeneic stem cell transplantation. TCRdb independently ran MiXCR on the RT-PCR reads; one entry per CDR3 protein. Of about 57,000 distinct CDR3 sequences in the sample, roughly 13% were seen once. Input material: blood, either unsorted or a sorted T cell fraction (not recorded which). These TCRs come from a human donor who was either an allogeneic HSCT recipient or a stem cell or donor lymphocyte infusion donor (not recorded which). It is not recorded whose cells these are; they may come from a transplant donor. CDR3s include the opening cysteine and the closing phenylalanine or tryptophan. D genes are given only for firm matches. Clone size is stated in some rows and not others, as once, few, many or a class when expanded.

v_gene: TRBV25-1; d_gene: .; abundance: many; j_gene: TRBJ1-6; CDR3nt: TGTGCCAGCAGTGAATTTTTTGGTGGACAGCGGAATTCACCCCTCCACTTT; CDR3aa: CASSEFFGGQRNSPLHF
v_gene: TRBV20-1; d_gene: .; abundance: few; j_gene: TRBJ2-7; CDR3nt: TGCAGTGCAGTTGGGACGAGCTCCTACGAGCAGTACTTC; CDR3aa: CSAVGTSSYEQYF
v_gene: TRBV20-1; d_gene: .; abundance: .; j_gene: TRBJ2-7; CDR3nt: TGCAGTGCTAGCGAGGGACGCACCTACGAGCAGTACTTC; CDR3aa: CSASEGRTYEQYF
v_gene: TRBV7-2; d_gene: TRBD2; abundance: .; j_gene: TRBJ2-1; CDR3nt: TGTGCCAGCAGCAGGACTAGCGGGCTGCAGGGTGAGCAGTTCTTC; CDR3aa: CASSRTSGLQGEQFF
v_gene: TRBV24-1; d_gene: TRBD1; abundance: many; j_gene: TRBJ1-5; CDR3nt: TGTGCCACCAGTGATTGGACAGGGAATAGCAATCAGCCCCAGCATTTT; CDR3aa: CATSDWTGNSNQPQHF
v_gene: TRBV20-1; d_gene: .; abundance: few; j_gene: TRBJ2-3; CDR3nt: TGCAGTGCTAGCATCAGGCAGGGAGGAGGGCACACAGATACGCAGTATTTT; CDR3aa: CSASIRQGGGHTDTQYF
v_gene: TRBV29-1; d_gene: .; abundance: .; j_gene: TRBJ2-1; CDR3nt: TGCAGCGGTGGGCGCTCGGGCGGGATCTACAATGAGCAGTTCTTC; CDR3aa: CSGGRSGGIYNEQFF
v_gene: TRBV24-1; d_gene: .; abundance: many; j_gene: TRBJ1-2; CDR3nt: TGTGCCACCAGTGATCCCCTAAGGGCCCTCGGCTACACCTTC; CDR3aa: CATSDPLRALGYTF
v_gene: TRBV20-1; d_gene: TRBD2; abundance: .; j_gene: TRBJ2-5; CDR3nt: TGCAGTGCAACCCGACTAGCGGGAATAGCAGAGACCCAGTACTTC; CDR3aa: CSATRLAGIAETQYF
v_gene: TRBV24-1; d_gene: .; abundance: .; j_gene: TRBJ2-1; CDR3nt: TGTGCCACCAGTGACGCTATAGCAAACGAGCAGTTCTTC; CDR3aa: CATSDAIANEQFF
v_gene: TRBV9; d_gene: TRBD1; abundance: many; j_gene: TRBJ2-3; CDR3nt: TGTGCCAGCAGCGACTCGACAGGGATTCTTGCAGATACGCAGTATTTT; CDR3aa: CASSDSTGILADTQYF
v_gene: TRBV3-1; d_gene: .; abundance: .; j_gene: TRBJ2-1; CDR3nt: TGTGCCAGCAGCCCAGAAGGGGTCGGATCCTCCTACAATGAGCAGTTCTTC; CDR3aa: CASSPEGVGSSYNEQFF
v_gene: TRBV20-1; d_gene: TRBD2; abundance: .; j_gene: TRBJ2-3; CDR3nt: TGCAGTGCTAGATTTAATGTGGGAGGGCCTGATACGCAGTATTTT; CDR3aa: CSARFNVGGPDTQYF
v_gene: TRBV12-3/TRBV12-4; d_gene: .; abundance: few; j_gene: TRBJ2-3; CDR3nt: TGTGCCAGCAGCTACTTGGGAGGGGGCAGAGATACGCAGTATTTT; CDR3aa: CASSYLGGGRDTQYF
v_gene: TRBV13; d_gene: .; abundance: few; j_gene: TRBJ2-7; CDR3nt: TGTGCCAGCAGCTTCCCCGAGGGGGGCGAGCAGTACTTC; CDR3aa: CASSFPEGGEQYF
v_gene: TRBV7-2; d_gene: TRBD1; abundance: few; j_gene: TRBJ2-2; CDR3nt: TGTGCCAGCAGCTTAGGACAGGGGGTGTACACCGGGGAGCTGTTTTTT; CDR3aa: CASSLGQGVYTGELFF
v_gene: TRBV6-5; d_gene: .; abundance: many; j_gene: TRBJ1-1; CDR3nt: TGTGCCAGCAGTTACCCTCCGGGGGCAGCGAACACTGAAGCTTTCTTT; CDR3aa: CASSYPPGAANTEAFF
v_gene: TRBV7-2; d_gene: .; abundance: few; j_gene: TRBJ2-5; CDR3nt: TGTGCCAGCAGAATAGGAGAGACCCAGTACTTC; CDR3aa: CASRIGETQYF
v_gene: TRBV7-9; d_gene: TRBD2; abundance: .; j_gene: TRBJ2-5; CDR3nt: TGTGCCAGCAGTCCGGGACTAGCGGGAGGGTACCAAGAGACCCAGTACTTC; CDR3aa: CASSPGLAGGYQETQYF
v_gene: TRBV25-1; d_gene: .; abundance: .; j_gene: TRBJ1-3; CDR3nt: TGTGCCAGCAGAGACGGAAGAAACACCATATATTTT; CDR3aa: CASRDGRNTIYF
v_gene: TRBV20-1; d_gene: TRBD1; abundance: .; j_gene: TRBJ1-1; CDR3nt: TGCAGTGCCCGAAGCGACAGGGTCACTGAAGCTTTCTTT; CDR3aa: CSARSDRVTEAFF
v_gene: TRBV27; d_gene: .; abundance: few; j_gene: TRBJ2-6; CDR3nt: TGTGCCAGCAGTACTTTTCCGGGGCTCTCTGGGGCCAACGTCCTGACTTTC; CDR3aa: CASSTFPGLSGANVLTF
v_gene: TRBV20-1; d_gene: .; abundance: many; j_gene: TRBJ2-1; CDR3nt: TGCAGTGCTGCACTACCGTCCTCAGGGCGGAATGAGCAGTTCTTC; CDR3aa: CSAALPSSGRNEQFF
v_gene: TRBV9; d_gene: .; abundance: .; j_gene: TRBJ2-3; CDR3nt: TGTGCCAGCACCCCATGGGACACAGAGGGCACAGATACGCAGTATTTT; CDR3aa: CASTPWDTEGTDTQYF
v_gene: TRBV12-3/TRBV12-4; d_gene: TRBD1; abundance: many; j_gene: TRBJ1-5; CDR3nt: TGTGCCAGCAGTTCGCCCGGGACAGGGTCTTATCAGCCCCAGCATTTT; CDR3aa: CASSSPGTGSYQPQHF
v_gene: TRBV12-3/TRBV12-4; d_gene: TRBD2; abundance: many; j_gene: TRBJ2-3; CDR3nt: TGTGCCAGCAGTACGACTAGCGGGATGACAGATACGCAGTATTTT; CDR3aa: CASSTTSGMTDTQYF
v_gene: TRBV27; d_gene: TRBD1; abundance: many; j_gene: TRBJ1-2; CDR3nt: TGTGCCAGCTGGGCAGGGGGCATCTATGGCTACACCTTC; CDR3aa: CASWAGGIYGYTF
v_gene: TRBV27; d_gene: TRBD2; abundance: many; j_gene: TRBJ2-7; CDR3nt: TGTGCCAGCAGTGGGGGACTAGTAACCTACGAGCAGTACTTC; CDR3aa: CASSGGLVTYEQYF
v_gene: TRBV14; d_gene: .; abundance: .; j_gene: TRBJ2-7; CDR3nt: TGTGCCAGCAGCCAAGCCCTTAGGGCTAGCGCGTACGAGCAGTACTTC; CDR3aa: CASSQALRASAYEQYF
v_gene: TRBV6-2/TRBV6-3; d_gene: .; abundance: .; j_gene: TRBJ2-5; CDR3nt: TGTGCCAGCAGTTACTGGGCGGGAGAGACCCAGTACTTC; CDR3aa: CASSYWAGETQYF
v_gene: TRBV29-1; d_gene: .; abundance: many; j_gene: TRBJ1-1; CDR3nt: TGCAGCACAATGACAGACGTTGCGCCTGAAGCTTTCTTT; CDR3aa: CSTMTDVAPEAFF
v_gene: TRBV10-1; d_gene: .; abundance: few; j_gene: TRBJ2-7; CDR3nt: TGCGCCAGCAGCCCCAGCTCGGGCGCCTACGAGCAGTACTTC; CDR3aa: CASSPSSGAYEQYF
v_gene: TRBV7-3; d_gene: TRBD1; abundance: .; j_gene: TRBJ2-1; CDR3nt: TGTGCCAGCAGCTTAGGGACAGGGGGTGATGAGCAGTTCTTC; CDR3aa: CASSLGTGGDEQFF
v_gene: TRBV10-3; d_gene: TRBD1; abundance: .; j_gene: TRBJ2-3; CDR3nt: TGTGCCATCAGTGACCCGACAGGGCGTACGCAGTATTTT; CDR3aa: CAISDPTGRTQYF
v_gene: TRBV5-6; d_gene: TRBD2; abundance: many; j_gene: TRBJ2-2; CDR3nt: TGTGCCAGCAGCTTAGTAGCGGGAGGTTACACCGGGGAGCTGTTTTTT; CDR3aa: CASSLVAGGYTGELFF
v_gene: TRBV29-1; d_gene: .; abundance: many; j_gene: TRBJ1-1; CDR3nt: TGCAGCGTTGAACGACCTGAAGCTTTCTTT; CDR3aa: CSVERPEAFF
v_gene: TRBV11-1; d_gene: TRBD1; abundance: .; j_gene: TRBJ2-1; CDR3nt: TGTGCCAGCAGCCTAGGGGACAGATTATACTCCTACAATGAGCAGTTCTTC; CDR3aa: CASSLGDRLYSYNEQFF
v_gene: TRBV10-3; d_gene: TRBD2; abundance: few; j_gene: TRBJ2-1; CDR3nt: TGTGCCATCAGTAAAATCAAGCTAGCGGACTCCTACAATGAGCAGTTCTTC; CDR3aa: CAISKIKLADSYNEQFF
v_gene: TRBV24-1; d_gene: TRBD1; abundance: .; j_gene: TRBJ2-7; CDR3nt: TGTGCCACCAGTGATTCTACGGGACAGGGGACCTACGAGCAGTACTTC; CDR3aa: CATSDSTGQGTYEQYF
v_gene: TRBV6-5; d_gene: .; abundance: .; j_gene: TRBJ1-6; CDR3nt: TGTGCCAGCAGTTACTCACCACTCAGGGGAGATTATAATTCACCCCTCCACTTT; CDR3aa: CASSYSPLRGDYNSPLHF
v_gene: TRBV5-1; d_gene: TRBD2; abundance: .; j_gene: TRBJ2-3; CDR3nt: TGCGCCAGCAGCGAGGGACTAGCGGGAGATACGCAGTATTTT; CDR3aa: CASSEGLAGDTQYF
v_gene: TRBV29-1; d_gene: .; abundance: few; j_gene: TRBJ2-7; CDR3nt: TGCAGCGTTGGGCCGGCATCCTCCTACGAGCAGTACTTC; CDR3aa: CSVGPASSYEQYF
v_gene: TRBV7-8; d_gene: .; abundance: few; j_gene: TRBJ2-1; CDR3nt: TGTGCCAGCAGCTTAGTTGGACCCCCCTTCGATGAGCAGTTCTTC; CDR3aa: CASSLVGPPFDEQFF
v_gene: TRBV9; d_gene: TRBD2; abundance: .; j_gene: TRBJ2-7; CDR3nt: TGTGCCAGCAGCGTAGTAGTCCCCGGGGGGGACTCTTCCTACGAGCAGTACTTC; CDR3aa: CASSVVVPGGDSSYEQYF
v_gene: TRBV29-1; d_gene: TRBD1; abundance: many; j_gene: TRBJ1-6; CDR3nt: TGCAGCGTCGCCGGGACAGAAGGGTCACCCCTCCACTTT; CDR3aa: CSVAGTEGSPLHF
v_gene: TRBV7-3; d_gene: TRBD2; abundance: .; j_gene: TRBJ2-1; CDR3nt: TGTGCCAGCCTACTTTCGGGTATGGCTAGCGGGAGCTCGTACAATGAGCAGTTCTTC; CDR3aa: CASLLSGMASGSSYNEQFF
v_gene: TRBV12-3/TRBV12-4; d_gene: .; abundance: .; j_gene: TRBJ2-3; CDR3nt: TGTGCCAGCAGTTTAGCGCGCGGCTATACGCAGTATTTT; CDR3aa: CASSLARGYTQYF
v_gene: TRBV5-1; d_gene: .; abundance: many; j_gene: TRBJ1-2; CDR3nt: TGCGCCAGCAGCCGAAACCCAGAGCTCAGAGATGGCTACACCTTC; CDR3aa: CASSRNPELRDGYTF
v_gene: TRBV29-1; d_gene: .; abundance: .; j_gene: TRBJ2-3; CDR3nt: TGCAGCGTTGCATCCCCGGGACCCCTCAGAATCACAGATACGCAGTATTTT; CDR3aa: CSVASPGPLRITDTQYF